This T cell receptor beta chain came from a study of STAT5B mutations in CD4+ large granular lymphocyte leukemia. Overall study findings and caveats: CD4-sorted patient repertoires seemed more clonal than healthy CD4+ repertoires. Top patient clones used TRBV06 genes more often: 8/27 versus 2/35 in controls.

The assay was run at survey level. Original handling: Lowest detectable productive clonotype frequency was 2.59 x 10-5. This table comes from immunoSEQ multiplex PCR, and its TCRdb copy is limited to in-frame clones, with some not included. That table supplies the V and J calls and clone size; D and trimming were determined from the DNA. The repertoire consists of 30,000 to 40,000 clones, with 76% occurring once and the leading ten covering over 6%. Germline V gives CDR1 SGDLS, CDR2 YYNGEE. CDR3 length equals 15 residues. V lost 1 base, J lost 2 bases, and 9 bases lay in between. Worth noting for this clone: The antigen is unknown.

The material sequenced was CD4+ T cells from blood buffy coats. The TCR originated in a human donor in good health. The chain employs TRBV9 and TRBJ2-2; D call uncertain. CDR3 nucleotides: TGTGCCAGCAGCGTAATGTCACAAAACACCGGGGAGCTGTTTTTT. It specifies CASSVMSQNTGELFF.